This TCR beta chain was profiled in a study of T cell changes during pregnancy in multiple sclerosis. Generated by immunoSEQ multiplex PCR, the TCRdb table keeps only in-frame clones and is missing some. Among about 42,000 clones, 84% were seen once, and the ten largest hold approximately 0.64%. The sequenced sample was CD4+ T cells from peripheral blood mononuclear cells, obtained before pregnancy. This TCR derives from a female donor with multiple sclerosis, enrolled in a pregnancy study.

The CDR3 DNA reads TGTGCCAGCAGCTTATGGGACAGGGAGTCAGCTTTCTTT. Amino acids: CASSLWDRESAFF. V usage is TRBV7-2 and J usage is TRBJ1-1; 9 nucleotides agree with TRBD1. CDR1 SGHTA and CDR2 FQGNSA come from the germline V gene. The junction had 5 bases not matched to a gene; V was cut back by 2 bases and J by 10 bases. The CDR3 loop spans 13 amino acids.